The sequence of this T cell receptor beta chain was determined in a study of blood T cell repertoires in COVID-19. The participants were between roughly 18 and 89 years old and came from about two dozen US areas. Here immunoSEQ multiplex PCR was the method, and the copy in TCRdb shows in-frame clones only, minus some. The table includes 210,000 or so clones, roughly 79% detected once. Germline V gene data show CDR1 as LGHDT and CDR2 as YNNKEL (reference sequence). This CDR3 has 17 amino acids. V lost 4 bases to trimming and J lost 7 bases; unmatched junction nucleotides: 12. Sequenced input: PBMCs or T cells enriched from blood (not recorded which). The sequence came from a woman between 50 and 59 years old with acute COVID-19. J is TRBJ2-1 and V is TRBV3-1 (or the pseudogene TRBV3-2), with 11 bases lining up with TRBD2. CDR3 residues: CASSPTPLAGEPNEQFF. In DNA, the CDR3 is TGTGCCAGCAGCCCAACCCCACTAGCGGGGGAACCTAATGAGCAGTTCTTC.